The present TCR beta chain was sequenced within a study of cytomegalovirus exposure and HLA in healthy donors. Regarding the study as a whole: In a later analysis, at a false discovery rate of 0.05, roughly 17,000 TCR beta sequences were associated with HLA alleles. Reports showed the classifier diagnosing cytomegalovirus status with high specificity and sensitivity. Differences between HLA loci emerged in a later analysis of TCR association rates, with DRB1 most and HLA-C fewest.

In the PCR, 60 Vbeta and 13 Jbeta primers were used. The assay was immunoSEQ multiplex PCR, and TCRdb's table has in-frame clones only and misses some. This sample's table has about 160,000 clones. Comment on this clone: Antigen unknown.

Among the donors, all were healthy bone marrow donors. Trimming cost V 3 bases and J 1 base, with 12 bases left between them. Per germline, CDR1 LGHNA and CDR2 YNFKEQ. This CDR3 comprises 15 residues. Sequencing was carried out using PBMCs. This receptor was obtained from an older woman in good health and CMV-seronegative. The chain carries TRBV4-2 and TRBJ1-2, with a weak D call TRBD1 (6 bases). The CDR3 is CASSQRQVINYGYTF. DNA of the CDR3: TGTGCCAGCAGCCAGAGACAGGTGATTAACTATGGCTACACCTTC.